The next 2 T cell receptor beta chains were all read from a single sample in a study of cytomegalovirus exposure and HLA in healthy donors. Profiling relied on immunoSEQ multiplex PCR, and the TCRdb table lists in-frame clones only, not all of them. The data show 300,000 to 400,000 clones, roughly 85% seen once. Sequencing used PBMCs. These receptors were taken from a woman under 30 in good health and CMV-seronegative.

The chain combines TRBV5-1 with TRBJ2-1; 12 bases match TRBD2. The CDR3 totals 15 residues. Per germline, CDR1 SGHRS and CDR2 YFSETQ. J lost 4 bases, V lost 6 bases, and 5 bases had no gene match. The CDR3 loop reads CASKLAGGLYNEQFF. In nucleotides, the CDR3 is TGCGCCAGCAAACTAGCGGGAGGATTATACAATGAGCAGTTCTTC.

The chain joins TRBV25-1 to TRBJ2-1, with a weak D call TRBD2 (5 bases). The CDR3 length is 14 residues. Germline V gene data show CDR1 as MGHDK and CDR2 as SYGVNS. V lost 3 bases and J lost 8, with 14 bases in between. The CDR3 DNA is TGTGCCAGCAGTGATTCCGCGGGCTGGGATGAGCAGTTCTTC. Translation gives CASSDSAGWDEQFF.